The sequence of this T cell receptor beta chain was determined in a study of T cell changes during pregnancy in multiple sclerosis. Germline V gives CDR1 SGHRS, CDR2 YFSETQ. This CDR3 contains 18 residues. The germline V and J ends were trimmed by 2 bases and 0 bases, with 18 bases remaining between them. TCRdb's table, derived via immunoSEQ multiplex PCR, lists solely in-frame clones and lacks some. Of about 94,000 clones in the sample, over 85% were seen once. The specimen was peripheral blood, collected after pregnancy. The rearrangement uses TRBV5-1 and TRBJ2-1; weak D call: TRBD2 (6 bases). The clonotype was recovered from a female donor with multiple sclerosis, enrolled in a pregnancy study. DNA of the CDR3: TGCGCCAGCAGCTTTTCTTCCTGGAGGGCAAGCTCCTACAATGAGCAGTTCTTC. This codes for CASSFSSWRASSYNEQFF.